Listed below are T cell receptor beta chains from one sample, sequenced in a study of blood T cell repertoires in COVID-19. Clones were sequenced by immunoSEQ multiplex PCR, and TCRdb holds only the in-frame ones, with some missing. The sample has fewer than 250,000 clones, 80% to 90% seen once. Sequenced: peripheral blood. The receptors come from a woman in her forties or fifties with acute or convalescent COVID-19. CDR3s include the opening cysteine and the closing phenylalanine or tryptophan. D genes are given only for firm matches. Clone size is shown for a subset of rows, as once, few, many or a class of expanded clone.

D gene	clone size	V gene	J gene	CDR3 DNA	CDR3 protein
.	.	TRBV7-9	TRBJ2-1	TGTGCCAGCAGCTTTTTCGGCGGCTACAATGAGCAGTTCTTC	CASSFFGGYNEQFF
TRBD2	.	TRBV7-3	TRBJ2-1	TGTGCCAGCAGCTTAACTAGCGGGACCCCCTACAATGAGCAGTTCTTC	CASSLTSGTPYNEQFF
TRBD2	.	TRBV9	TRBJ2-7	TGTGCCAGCAGCGAGACTAGCGGGAGCGACGAGCAGTACTTC	CASSETSGSDEQYF
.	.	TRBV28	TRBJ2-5	TGTGCCAGCCGAGCCGAAGAGACCCAGTACTTC	CASRAEETQYF
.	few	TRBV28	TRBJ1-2	TGTGCCAGCACCGAACCTCCGGACAGTCGAGGCTACACCTTC	CASTEPPDSRGYTF
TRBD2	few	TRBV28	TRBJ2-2	TGTGCCAGCAGTTTATTAGGACTAGCGGGAGCAAACACCGGGGAGCTGTTTTTT	CASSLLGLAGANTGELFF
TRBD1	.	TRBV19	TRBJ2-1	TGTGCCAGTAGTATAGGATTTGGTGGGCAGGGGGCACTAATAGGGCACAATGAGCAGTTCTTC	CASSIGFGGQGALIGHNEQFF
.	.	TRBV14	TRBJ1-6	TGTGCCAGCAGCCGTCAGACTGGTTCACCCCTCCACTTT	CASSRQTGSPLHF
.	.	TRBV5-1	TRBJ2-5	TGCGCCAGCAGCTTGATCGAGCGGGCAGAGGGGGAGACCCAGTACTTC	CASSLIERAEGETQYF
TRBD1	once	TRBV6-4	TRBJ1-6	TGTGCCAGCAACCTCCCAGACAGGGATGATTCACCCCTCCACTTT	CASNLPDRDDSPLHF
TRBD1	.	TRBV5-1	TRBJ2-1	TGCGCCAGCAGCCAGGGGGCTAGGTACAATGAGCAGTTCTTC	CASSQGARYNEQFF
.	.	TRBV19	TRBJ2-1	TGTGCCAGTACCTCGTGGCGGCGGGGAGGAGGGTCCGATGAGCAGTTCTTC	CASTSWRRGGGSDEQFF
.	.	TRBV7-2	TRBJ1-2	TGTGCCAGCAGCTTCGGTTTAAATGGCTACACCTTC	CASSFGLNGYTF
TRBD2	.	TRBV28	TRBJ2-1	TGTGCCAGCAGTTTGGGGACTAGCGGGGCCCGGGGGCAGTTCTTC	CASSLGTSGARGQFF
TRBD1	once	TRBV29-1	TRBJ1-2	TGCAGCGTTGAAGATAGGACAGGGGGCAACTATGGCTACACCTTC	CSVEDRTGGNYGYTF
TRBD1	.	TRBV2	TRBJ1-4	TGTGCCAGCAGATCCGGGACAGGGGGCTCCTTGGCCGCTAATGAAAAACTGTTTTTT	CASRSGTGGSLAANEKLFF
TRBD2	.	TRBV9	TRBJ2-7	TGTGCCAGCAGCGTAGGTCTACTAGCGGGAGGGCTCCTCTCCTACGAGCAGTACTTC	CASSVGLLAGGLLSYEQYF
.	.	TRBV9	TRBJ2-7	TGTGCCAGCAGCGTAGAAGGGGACTCCTACGAGCAGTACTTC	CASSVEGDSYEQYF
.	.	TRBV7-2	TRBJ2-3	TGTGCCAGCAGCTTAGTCGGGAGTCCCACAGATACGCAGTATTTT	CASSLVGSPTDTQYF
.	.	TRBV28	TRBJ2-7	TGTGCCAGCAGTTCCCGCTACGAGCAGTACTTC	CASSSRYEQYF
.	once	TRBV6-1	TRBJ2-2	TGTGCCAGCAGTGAAAGGGGCGGGGAGCTGTTTTTT	CASSERGGELFF
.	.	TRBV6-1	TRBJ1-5	TGTGCCAGCAGTGAAGTGGGGGGGGCAGATCAGCCCCAGCATTTT	CASSEVGGADQPQHF
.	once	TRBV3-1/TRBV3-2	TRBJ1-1	TGTGCCAGCAGCCAAGCCCTCGGGGAGAGCACTGAAGCTTTCTTT	CASSQALGESTEAFF
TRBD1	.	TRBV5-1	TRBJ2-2	TGCGCCAGCAGCATTCGACAGGGTTCAGTGTCCGGGGAGCTGTTTTTT	CASSIRQGSVSGELFF
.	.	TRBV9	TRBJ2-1	TGTGCCAGCGGGGGGGAGCAGTTCTTC	CASGGEQFF
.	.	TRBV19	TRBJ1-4	TGTGCCAGTAGTGTCTGGGGCGGTTCAAATGAAAAACTGTTTTTT	CASSVWGGSNEKLFF
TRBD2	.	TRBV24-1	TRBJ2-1	TGTGCCACCAGTGACCGTCAGTTAGCGGGAGGGCCGGTAGATGAGCAGTTCTTC	CATSDRQLAGGPVDEQFF
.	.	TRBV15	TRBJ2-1	TGTGCCACCAGCAGTAATCCCCCGGGAACCAACTACAATGAGCAGTTCTTC	CATSSNPPGTNYNEQFF
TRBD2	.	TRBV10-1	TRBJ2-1	TGCGCCAGCAGTCCCAGTCTAGCGGGTGGGAATGAGCAGTTCTTC	CASSPSLAGGNEQFF
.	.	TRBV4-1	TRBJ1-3	TGCGCCAGCAGCCAAGATTGGCCCTCTGGAAACACCATATATTTT	CASSQDWPSGNTIYF
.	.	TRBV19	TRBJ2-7	TGTGCCAGTAGTTCTGCAGGAGGGACCTACGAGCAGTACTTC	CASSSAGGTYEQYF
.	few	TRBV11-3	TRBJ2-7	TGTGCCAGCAGCTTAGCCAGCGACTACGAGCAGTACTTC	CASSLASDYEQYF
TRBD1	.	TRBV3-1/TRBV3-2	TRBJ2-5	TGTGCCAGCAGTCTAATTAGGACAGGGTTAGAAGAGACCCAGTACTTC	CASSLIRTGLEETQYF
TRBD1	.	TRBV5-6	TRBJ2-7	TGTGCCAGCAGCCCGGATCGGACAGGGACCTACGAGCAGTACTTC	CASSPDRTGTYEQYF
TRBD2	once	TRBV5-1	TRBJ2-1	TGCGCCAGCAGCTTGGGTCTAGCGGGAGGAGGTGAGCAGTTCTTC	CASSLGLAGGGEQFF
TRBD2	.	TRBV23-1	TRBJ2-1	TGCGCCAGCAGTCACCCGGGACTAGCGGTTTTCAATGAGCAGTTCTTC	CASSHPGLAVFNEQFF
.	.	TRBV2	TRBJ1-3	TGTGCCAGCAGCGCTTCGGGTCTACCCTCTGGAAACACCATATATTTT	CASSASGLPSGNTIYF
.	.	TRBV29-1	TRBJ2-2	TGCAGCGTTGTGGTTGCGGGTTCAAACACCGGGGAGCTGTTTTTT	CSVVVAGSNTGELFF
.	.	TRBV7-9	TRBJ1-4	TGTGCCAGCAGCCCCGGGGTTAATGAAAAACTGTTTTTT	CASSPGVNEKLFF
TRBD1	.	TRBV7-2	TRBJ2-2	TGTGCCAGCAGCTTAAGGGGACAGGGGACCGGGGAGCTGTTTTTT	CASSLRGQGTGELFF
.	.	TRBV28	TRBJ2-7	TGTGCCAGCAGTTTAGGCACCGACTACTACTACGAGCAGTACTTC	CASSLGTDYYYEQYF
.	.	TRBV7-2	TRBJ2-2	TGTGCCAGCAGCTTCCGCAGAACCGGGGAGCTGTTTTTT	CASSFRRTGELFF
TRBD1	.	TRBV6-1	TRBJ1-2	TGTGCCAGCAGTGAAGCAAGGGCAGGGGGCGGTGGCTACACCTTC	CASSEARAGGGGYTF
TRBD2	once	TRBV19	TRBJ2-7	TGTGCCAGTAGTCCCGGACTAGCGCACAGATTCGGCGAGCAGTACTTC	CASSPGLAHRFGEQYF
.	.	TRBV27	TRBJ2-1	TGTGCCAGCAGTTTAGGCCTGACTTACACCTACAATGAGCAGTTCTTC	CASSLGLTYTYNEQFF
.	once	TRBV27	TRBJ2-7	TGTGCCAGCAGTTTAGAGCGGAATTCGGAGCAGTACTTC	CASSLERNSEQYF
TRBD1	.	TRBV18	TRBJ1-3	TGTGCCAGCTCACCACCGGGACAGAGCTCTGGAAACACCATATATTTT	CASSPPGQSSGNTIYF
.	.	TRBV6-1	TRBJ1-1	TGTGCCAGCAGTCACTTCCAGAACACTGAAGCTTTCTTT	CASSHFQNTEAFF
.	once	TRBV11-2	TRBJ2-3	TGTGCCAGCACCATATCCCCGATGAGTTCCCCAGATACGCAGTATTTT	CASTISPMSSPDTQYF
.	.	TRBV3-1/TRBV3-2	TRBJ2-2	TGTGCCAGCAGCCAAGTAGGGGGGGTCGGGGAGCTGTTTTTT	CASSQVGGVGELFF